These 14 T cell receptor beta chains originate from one sample sequenced in a study of T cell changes during pregnancy in multiple sclerosis. Profiling relied on immunoSEQ multiplex PCR, and the TCRdb table lists in-frame clones only, not all of them. The data hold 95,000 to 110,000 clones, with 92% observed a single time. This specimen consisted of peripheral blood, obtained in the third trimester of pregnancy. The source of these receptors is a female donor in good health, enrolled as a control in a pregnancy study.

The CDR3, as DNA: TGTGCCACCAGCAGGTCCATGCGGGAAACGAACTATGGCTACACCTTC. As protein: CATSRSMRETNYGYTF. The chain joins TRBV15 to TRBJ1-2; D not certain. The CDR3 loop spans 16 amino acids. Germline V gene data show CDR1 as LNHNV and CDR2 as YYDKDF (reference sequence). V was pared by 3 bases and J by 2 bases, with 16 bases between.

The chain has TRBV5-4 and TRBJ2-5; D might be TRBD2 (6 bases). CDR3 length equals 13 residues. The V gene lost 4 bases and the J gene lost 3 bases, with 10 bases spanning the gap. Per germline, CDR1 SGHNT and CDR2 YYREEE (reference sequence). CDR3 residues: CASSTGVKETQYF. DNA of the CDR3: TGTGCCAGCAGCACGGGAGTAAAAGAGACCCAGTACTTC.

V gene TRBV4-3 combines with J gene TRBJ1-6; 7 nucleotides agree with TRBD1. V trimming: 3 bases; J trimming: 5 bases; junction bases outside the gene matches: 7. This CDR3 has 16 amino acids. Per germline, CDR1 LGHNA and CDR2 YSLEER. CDR3 region: CASSQDRLRNNSPLHF. The CDR3 bases are TGCGCCAGCAGCCAGGACAGGCTAAGAAATAATTCACCCCTCCACTTT.

This clone occurred a few times. V and J are TRBV2 and TRBJ1-1; no reliable D call. This CDR3 has 13 residues. Germline V gene sequence: CDR1 SNHLY, CDR2 FYNNEI. V lost 6 bases to trimming and J lost 5 bases, with 13 bases between them. CDR3 coding DNA: TGTGCCAGCAGGGGATACTCGGGAACTGAAGCTTTCTTT. This codes for CASRGYSGTEAFF.

This clone is a singleton in its sample. The chain uses TRBV5-1 and TRBJ2-5, with D possibly matching TRBD1 (6 bases). V was shortened by 1 base and J by 2 bases, with 6 bases between the two germline ends. The CDR3 is made up of 13 amino acids. Per the germline V gene, CDR1 is SGHRS and CDR2 is YFSETQ. As DNA, the CDR3 is TGCGCCAGCAGCTTGCAGGGGCAAGAGACCCAGTACTTC. It yields the protein CASSLQGQETQYF.

The chain is built from TRBV7-8 and TRBJ1-6; 7 bases map to TRBD1. The length of the CDR3 is 15 residues. The germline V gene has CDR1 SGHVS and CDR2 FQNEAQ. V was clipped by 1 base and J by 6 bases; unmatched bases: 3. DNA of the CDR3: TGTGCCAGCAGCTTAGAGACAGGGCGTAATTCACCCCTCCACTTT. This translates into CASSLETGRNSPLHF.

V is TRBV25-1 and J is TRBJ1-1; perhaps TRBD1 as D (5 bases). This CDR3 spans 14 amino acids. In germline, CDR1 is MGHDK, CDR2 SYGVNS. V lost 1 base, J lost 7 bases, and 13 bases lay in between. In nucleotides, the CDR3 is TGTGCCAGCAGTGAATGGGGCAGGGAGGTTGAAGCTTTCTTT. As protein: CASSEWGREVEAFF.

The chain carries TRBV9 and TRBJ2-7; 8 nucleotides match TRBD1. The CDR3 covers 15 residues. The V and J ends lost 3 bases and 3 bases, in that order; junction bases with no gene match: 8. Germline values: CDR1 SGDLS, CDR2 YYNGEE. CDR3 DNA sequence: TGTGCCAGCAGCGAAAAGACAGGGGTCTACTACGAGCAGTACTTC. Amino acid sequence: CASSEKTGVYYEQYF. Combining the CDR3 with reference TRBV9 and TRBJ2-7 gives the whole variable domain DSGVTQTPKHLITATGQRVTLRCSPRSGDLSVYWYQQSLDQGLQFLIQYYNGEERAKGNILERFSAQQFPDLHSELNLSSLELGDSALYFCASSEKTGVYYEQYFGPGTRLTVT.

The chain uses TRBV27 and TRBJ2-3; 11 nucleotides match TRBD2. V gave up 6 bases and J gave up 2 bases; unmatched junction bases: 4. Germline V CDR1 and CDR2: MNHEY, SMNVEV (reference sequence). This CDR3 has 15 amino acids. The CDR3 loop reads CASSLLAGVTDTQYF. The CDR3 DNA follows: TGTGCCAGCAGCTTACTAGCGGGGGTCACAGATACGCAGTATTTT.

The rearrangement joins TRBV10-3 to TRBJ2-3, with 9 bases matching TRBD1. Germline V gives CDR1 ENHRY, CDR2 SYGVKD. With 7 bases clipped from V and 0 bases from J, the junction kept 8 bases outside the gene matches. This CDR3 has 16 residues. The CDR3: CAINPGQGMSTDTQYF. The CDR3 DNA is TGTGCCATCAATCCGGGACAGGGTATGAGCACAGATACGCAGTATTTT.

The V gene is TRBV7-2, the J gene TRBJ2-1; D is possibly TRBD2 (6 bases). Germline CDR1 is SGHTA and CDR2 is FQGNSA. V dropped 8 bases and J dropped 3 bases, with 14 bases sitting between them. The CDR3 has 14 residues. DNA of the CDR3: TGTGCCAGCTGGGGACTTGACGACTACAATGAGCAGTTCTTC. It is translated as CASWGLDDYNEQFF.

The rearrangement uses TRBV19 and TRBJ2-5, with 9 bases matching TRBD1. J gave up 8 bases and V 5 bases, and 9 bases lay outside the gene matches. Germline CDR1 reads LNHDA; CDR2 reads SQIVND (reference sequence). CDR3 size: 14 residues. The CDR3 nucleotides read TGTGCCAGTAGTGGTTCACAGGGGGCGGAAACCCAGTACTTC. Protein sequence: CASSGSQGAETQYF.

V gene TRBV19 combines with J gene TRBJ1-1; tentatively, D is TRBD1 (5 bases). The V end was cut by 4 bases, the J end by 1 base, with 10 bases between. Germline V gene sequence: CDR1 LNHDA, CDR2 SQIVND (reference sequence). The CDR3 loop spans 14 amino acids. The CDR3 bases are TGTGCCAGTAGTAGGGGGGAGGGGAACACTGAAGCTTTCTTT. Translation gives CASSRGEGNTEAFF.

The count of this clone is one. The chain employs TRBV29-1 and TRBJ1-3; weak D call: TRBD1 (6 bases). Germline V gene lookup returns CDR1 SQVTM and CDR2 ANQGSEA. V shed 3 bases and J shed 1 base, with 10 bases lying between them. This CDR3 contains 14 residues. As DNA, the CDR3 is TGCAGCGTTGACCCCACAGGGTCTGGAAACACCATATATTTT. Translating it yields CSVDPTGSGNTIYF.